The 30 T cell receptor beta chains in this list originate from one sample, sequenced in a study of breast tumors, draining lymph nodes, adjacent tissues (dated by TCRdb to 2016 to 2017). Libraries were constructed by multiplex PCR. The instrument given in TCRdb is Illumina HiSeq 2000. TCRdb's own reprocessing of the public reads used fastp at Q25 and MiXCR and kept productive beta chains. When rows share a CDR3 protein, they turn into one entry using the most common DNA and genes. Within this sample are some 130,000 distinct CDR3 sequences, with around 24% of them counted one time only. 2.6% of the sample is in the top ten clones. The axillary draining lymph nodes of breast cancer patients were the source of the lymph node samples. The sample taken for sequencing was axillary lymph node tissue. Every receptor here comes from a female donor with breast cancer. Some clones in this sample may be carry-over from other donors' samples.

This clonotype has at least ten counts. For the CDR3, the DNA is TGTGCCAGCAGCTTGGGCAGGGGGTACTATGGCTACACCTTC. Its translation is CASSLGRGYYGYTF. V and J are TRBV5-6 and TRBJ1-2; 7 nucleotides align to TRBD1. In germline, CDR1 is SGHDT, CDR2 YYEEEE. This CDR3 has 14 amino acids. V shed 0 bases and J 3 bases; nucleotides not matched to a gene: 2.

As for this clonotype: With a much larger clone just one base away, this may be a read error. The V and J genes are TRBV2 and TRBJ2-1; 11 positions agree with TRBD2. CDR1 is SNHLY, CDR2 FYNNEI, per germline. V lost 11 bases, J lost 6 bases, and 12 bases stayed unmatched. The length of the CDR3 is 15 residues. CDR3 DNA sequence: TGTGCCGGCATAGCGGGAGGGGAGGGGGGCAATGAGCAGTTCTTC. Its protein product is CAGIAGGEGGNEQFF.

This clonotype was seen many times. The chain links TRBV29-1 to TRBJ2-7; D is perhaps TRBD1 (6 bases). Trimming removed 4 bases from V and 3 bases from J, with 10 bases in between. This CDR3 has 12 residues. Germline V gene data show CDR1 as SQVTM and CDR2 as ANQGSEA. The CDR3 here is CSVGPGDYEQYF. CDR3 bases: TGCAGCGTTGGTCCAGGGGACTACGAGCAGTACTTC.

This clonotype was seen many times. This sequence joins TRBV28 and TRBJ1-4; D remains ambiguous. V lost 5 bases and J 8 bases, leaving 15 bases between the germline ends. The CDR3 consists of 14 residues. Germline V gives CDR1 MDHEN, CDR2 SYDVKM. This CDR3 is CASSAPGRGEKLFF. CDR3 sequence (DNA): TGTGCCAGCAGTGCTCCGGGCCGGGGAGAAAAACTGTTTTTT.

The chain couples TRBV28 to TRBJ2-7; no definite D call. V shed 5 bases and J shed 3 bases, with 17 bases lying between them. CDR3 length: 15 amino acids. Per germline, CDR1 MDHEN and CDR2 SYDVKM. DNA for the CDR3: TGTGCCAGCAGTCTACGCGCGGTGTTGGGCTACGAGCAGTACTTC. This encodes CASSLRAVLGYEQYF.

This clonotype was counted many times. CDR3: CASSLGAGVGTDTQYF. As DNA, the CDR3 is TGCGCCAGCAGCTTGGGTGCAGGGGTCGGCACAGATACGCAGTATTTT. The chain carries TRBV5-1 and TRBJ2-3, with a possible D match to TRBD1 (6 bases). Trimming took off 0 bases at V and 1 base at J, with 12 bases between the two ends. Looked up from germline, CDR1 is SGHRS and CDR2 is YFSETQ. The CDR3 is 16 residues long.

Concerning this clonotype itself: A single base separates this from a much larger clone, so it may be a read error. This chain uses TRBV19 with TRBJ2-3; D might be TRBD1 or TRBD2, each matching 5 bases. CDR1 is LNHDA, CDR2 SQIVND, per germline (reference sequence). Deletions cut 4 bases from V and 3 bases from J, with 14 bases between. The CDR3 loop spans 15 amino acids. As DNA, the CDR3 is TGTGCCAGTAGTAACCTCGACGGGGCAACAGATACGCAGTATTTT. As protein: CASSNLDGATDTQYF.

On this clonotype itself: Given a much more abundant clone one base away, this may be a read error. V usage is TRBV28 and J usage is TRBJ2-3; D unresolved. In germline, CDR1 is MDHEN, CDR2 SYDVKM. The CDR3 is 12 residues long. Trimming pared 6 bases from V and 6 bases from J, leaving 10 bases between. CDR3 loop: CASSLAKDTQYF. In DNA form, the CDR3 reads TGTGCCAGCAGCCTGGCAAAGGATACGCAGTATTTT.

As concerns this clonotype: A clone one base away is much larger, so this may be a read error. DNA for the CDR3: TGCGCCAGCAGTGAGGCAGAGAGGGAGACCCAGTACTTC. This gives the protein CASSEAERETQYF. This chain links TRBV10-2 with TRBJ2-5; D remains ambiguous. Per germline, CDR1 WSHSY and CDR2 SAAADI. This CDR3 region has 13 residues. V lost 2 bases and J 5 bases, leaving 9 bases between the germline ends.

This clonotype was detected many times. V usage is TRBV4-1 and J usage is TRBJ1-6; 7 bases are a match to TRBD1. The CDR3 has 15 amino acids. The ends lost 1 base at V and 7 bases at J; junction bases unmatched: 4. The germline V gene encodes CDR1 MGHRA and CDR2 YSYEKL. CDR3 protein: CASSQGHRGNSPLHF. As DNA, the CDR3 is TGCGCCAGCAGCCAAGGCCACAGGGGAAATTCACCCCTCCACTTT.

This clonotype was picked up many times. This chain joins TRBV30 and TRBJ2-5, with D unresolved. V lost 0 bases, J lost 5 bases, and 7 bases lay in between. Per the germline V gene, CDR1 is GTSNPN and CDR2 is SVGIG (reference sequence). This CDR3 contains 12 residues. The chain's CDR3 is CAWSVGGETQYF. CDR3 sequence (DNA): TGTGCCTGGAGTGTAGGTGGGGAGACCCAGTACTTC.

There are a few counts of this clonotype. The V gene is TRBV5-1, the J gene TRBJ1-2; TRBD1 matches at 8 bases. Germline V gives CDR1 SGHRS, CDR2 YFSETQ. Trimming cost V 3 bases and J 10 bases; bases outside gene matches: 8. The CDR3 loop spans 13 amino acids. Here the CDR3 reads CASSSQQGVFYTF. DNA of the CDR3: TGCGCCAGCAGCTCTCAACAGGGGGTTTTCTACACCTTC.

This clonotype occurred many times. J is TRBJ2-1 and V is TRBV19; no clear D gene. With 7 bases removed from V and 2 bases from J, the gap between germline ends came to 12 bases. The length of the CDR3 is 14 residues. CDR1 and CDR2 (germline): LNHDA, SQIVND (reference sequence). The chain's CDR3 is CASTAATTYNEQFF. The CDR3 DNA sequence: TGTGCCAGTACGGCAGCTACAACCTACAATGAGCAGTTCTTC.

This clonotype was counted at least ten times. The V and J genes are TRBV7-2 and TRBJ2-7, with a weak D call TRBD2 (5 bases). Germline values: CDR1 SGHTA, CDR2 FQGNSA. V dropped 6 bases and J dropped 6 bases, with 15 bases sitting between them. The length of the CDR3 is 13 residues. This chain's CDR3 is CASSPITAGEQYF. DNA for the CDR3: TGTGCCAGCAGTCCCATAACCGCGGGCGAGCAGTACTTC. The full variable domain, rest sourced from reference TRBV7-2 and TRBJ2-7, is GAGVSQSPSNKVTEKGKDVELRCDPISGHTALYWYRQSLGQGLEFLIYFQGNSAPDKSGLPSDRFSAERTGGSVSTLTIQRTQQEDSAVYLCASSPITAGEQYFGPGTRLTVT.

This clonotype was observed a handful of times. V and J are TRBV6-2 or TRBV6-3 and TRBJ2-1; D is unresolved. CDR1 is MNHEY, CDR2 SVGEGT, per germline. The CDR3 spans 16 residues. With 5 bases removed from V and 5 bases from J, the gap between germline ends came to 19 bases. The CDR3 sequence: CASSTPLVTPNNEQFF. DNA of the CDR3: TGTGCCAGCAGTACCCCGCTAGTCACTCCCAACAATGAGCAGTTCTTC.

This clonotype has a count of ten or more. The chain joins TRBV9 to TRBJ2-2, with D unresolved. Per germline, CDR1 SGDLS and CDR2 YYNGEE. The CDR3 has 15 residues. Trimming cost V 0 bases and J 1 base, with 7 bases left between them. In nucleotides, the CDR3 is TGTGCCAGCAGCGTAGTTGCTAGGAACACCGGGGAGCTGTTTTTT. Translated, it gives CASSVVARNTGELFF.

This clonotype was found many times. The V call is TRBV5-4, the J call TRBJ2-2; D is possibly TRBD1 (5 bases). The germline gives CDR1 SGHNT, CDR2 YYREEE (reference sequence). The CDR3 loop spans 15 amino acids. V dropped 1 base and J dropped 5 bases, with 12 bases sitting between them. The CDR3 bases are TGTGCCAGCAGCTTGTTGGGGCAGGGAACCGGGGAGCTGTTTTTT. Residues: CASSLLGQGTGELFF.

This clonotype appeared many times. The CDR3 is CASSPVDSEQFF. The CDR3 coding sequence is TGTGCCAGCAGCCCTGTTGATAGTGAGCAGTTCTTC. The rearrangement joins TRBV7-8 to TRBJ2-1; the D is unclear. Germline assignment: CDR1 SGHVS and CDR2 FQNEAQ. V was clipped by 5 bases and J by 9 bases, with 11 bases between them. CDR3 length: 12 amino acids.

This clonotype was counted many times. The chain carries TRBV19 and TRBJ1-4; 8 bases agree with TRBD1. The CDR3 contains 14 residues. The ends lost 6 bases at V and 3 bases at J; junction bases unmatched: 3. Per germline, CDR1 LNHDA and CDR2 SQIVND (reference sequence). CDR3 region: CASRTGVANEKLFF. CDR3 nucleotides: TGTGCCAGTAGGACAGGGGTTGCTAATGAAAAACTGTTTTTT.

To note about this clonotype: A much larger clonotype is one base distant, so this may be a read error. This chain joins TRBV19 and TRBJ2-2, with TRBD2 matching over 10 bases. This CDR3 comprises 16 residues. The germline V gene encodes CDR1 LNHDA and CDR2 SQIVND (reference sequence). In DNA, the CDR3 is TGTGCCAATAGTATACGGACTAGCGGGAACACCGGGGAGCTGTTTTTT. Encoded protein: CANSIRTSGNTGELFF.

In its sample, this clonotype was seen a few times. The chain recombines TRBV11-1 with TRBJ2-5; 10 bases fit TRBD2. CDR1 is SGHAT and CDR2 is FQDESV in the germline V gene (reference sequence). The CDR3 covers 15 residues. V was clipped by 5 bases and J by 1 base; unmatched bases: 4. CDR3 amino acids: CASSRAGGLQETQYF. DNA of the CDR3: TGTGCCAGCAGCCGAGCGGGAGGGCTCCAAGAGACCCAGTACTTC. Full variable domain (missing parts from reference TRBV11-1 and TRBJ2-5): EAEVAQSPRYKITEKSQAVAFWCDPISGHATLYWYRQILGQGPELLVQFQDESVVDDSQLPKDRFSAERLKGVDSTLKIQPAELGDSAMYLCASSRAGGLQETQYFGPGTRLLVL.

This clonotype was counted at least ten times. The chain employs TRBV7-8 and TRBJ2-3, with 11 bases fitting TRBD2. CDR1 and CDR2 (germline): SGHVS, FQNEAQ. The CDR3 loop spans 16 amino acids. V lost 2 bases and J lost 8; bases outside the gene matches: 9. The CDR3 loop reads CASSLLAATSGITQYF. CDR3 bases: TGTGCCAGCAGCTTATTAGCCGCGACTAGCGGGATTACGCAGTATTTT.

A few counts support this clonotype. This chain connects TRBV3-1 to TRBJ2-1; 7 bases agree with TRBD2. Trimming cost V 4 bases and J 0 bases; bases outside gene matches: 9. Germline lookup yields CDR1 LGHDT and CDR2 YNNKEL (reference sequence). The CDR3 covers 17 residues. The CDR3 DNA reads as TGTGCCAGCAGCCGGACCCTAGCGGCTAACTCCTACAATGAGCAGTTCTTC. It encodes CASSRTLAANSYNEQFF.

At least ten counts were recorded for this clonotype. This chain links TRBV6-5 with TRBJ1-6, with D hard to call. Trimming took 6 bases from V and 4 from J, leaving 16 bases between them. This CDR3 has 16 amino acids. Germline V gene sequence: CDR1 MNHEY, CDR2 SVGAGI. The CDR3 loop is CASSPKQKVYNSPLHF. CDR3 bases: TGTGCCAGCAGCCCCAAGCAGAAGGTTTATAATTCACCCCTCCACTTT.

This clonotype was seen more than once but under ten times. The chain joins TRBV7-8 to TRBJ2-3, with TRBD1 matching 8 bases. In germline, CDR1 is SGHVS, CDR2 FQNEAQ. V shed 5 bases, J shed 1 base, and the junction held 5 bases outside the gene matches. This CDR3 has 15 amino acids. CDR3 DNA: TGTGCCAGCAGCGCTGGACAGGGTGGCACAGATACGCAGTATTTT. Protein: CASSAGQGGTDTQYF. The full variable domain, in which reference TRBV7-8 and TRBJ2-3 provide the parts outside the CDR3, is GAGVSQSPRYKVAKRGQDVALRCDPISGHVSLFWYQQALGQGPEFLTYFQNEAQLDKSGLPSDRFFAERPEGSVSTLKIQRTQQEDSAVYLCASSAGQGGTDTQYFGPGTRLTVL.

As for this clonotype: Compared with germline, one end of the junction differs, possibly owing to a read error. The chain has TRBV27 and TRBJ2-3; D remains ambiguous. This CDR3 is built from 13 residues. CDR1 is MNHEY and CDR2 is SMNVEV in the germline V gene (reference sequence). CDR3 sequence reads: CASSLGNTDTRYF. The CDR3 DNA sequence: TGTGCCAGCAGTTTGGGCAACACAGATACGCGGTATTTT.

In its sample, this clonotype was seen many times. The gene calls are TRBV15 and TRBJ1-3; 9 bases map to TRBD1. V shed 1 base, J shed 0 bases, and the junction held 13 bases outside the gene matches. Germline CDR1 reads LNHNV; CDR2 reads YYDKDF (reference sequence). CDR3 size: 20 residues. For the CDR3, the DNA is TGTGCCACCAGCAGAGTTTACGGGGACAGGGAATCGGGCTCTGGAAACACCATATATTTT. This gives the protein CATSRVYGDRESGSGNTIYF.

This clonotype has ten or more counts. This chain joins TRBV20-1 and TRBJ2-7, with 10 positions matching TRBD1. Germline V gene sequence: CDR1 DFQATT, CDR2 SNEGSKA (reference sequence). CDR3 length equals 13 residues. The J segment lost 3 bases and the V segment lost 5 bases, leaving 4 bases of the junction unmatched. Here the CDR3 reads CSAPRTGGYEQYF. CDR3 in DNA: TGCAGTGCTCCCCGGACAGGGGGCTACGAGCAGTACTTC.

The DNA of the CDR3 is TGTGCCAGCAGTTTTGCTGGAGACGGCAAAAACATTCAGTACTTC. Its protein is CASSFAGDGKNIQYF. The chain links TRBV28 to TRBJ2-4; D uncertain. The germline gives CDR1 MDHEN, CDR2 SYDVKM. CDR3 length equals 15 residues. V was shortened by 3 bases and J by 3 bases, with 12 bases between the two germline ends.

This clonotype has at least ten counts. CDR3: CASSLWTNNEQFF. CDR3 bases: TGTGCCAGCAGCCTCTGGACAAACAATGAGCAGTTCTTC. J is TRBJ2-1 and V is TRBV7-6; D is possibly TRBD1 (5 bases). This CDR3 region has 13 residues. Germline V gene data show CDR1 as SGHVS and CDR2 as FNYEAQ. Trimming left V 5 bases short and J 5 bases short, with 10 bases between. The whole variable domain, filled in from reference TRBV7-6 and TRBJ2-1, reads GAGVSQSPRYKVTKRGQDVALRCDPISGHVSLYWYRQALGQGPEFLTYFNYEAQQDKSGLPNDRFSAERPEGSISTLTIQRTEQRDSAMYRCASSLWTNNEQFFGPGTRLTVL.